This TCR beta chain is from a study of blood T cell repertoires in COVID-19. The count of this clone is one. Produced via immunoSEQ multiplex PCR; TCRdb's table is partial and in-frame only. The data hold 180,000 or so clones, with about four fifths observed a single time. The CDR3 has 16 residues. After removal of 5 bases from V and 5 bases from J, the junction contained 11 bases not matched to a gene. Germline V lookup: CDR1 LNHDA, CDR2 SQIVND (reference sequence). Sequencing used PBMCs or T cells enriched from blood (not recorded which). The receptor comes from a middle-aged man who had recovered from COVID-19. The rearrangement links TRBV19 to TRBJ2-3; 9 bases line up with TRBD1. CDR3 in DNA: TGTGCCAGTAGTTTAACCGGGACAGGGATAGAAGATACGCAGTATTTT. Its protein product is CASSLTGTGIEDTQYF. The full variable domain, completed using reference TRBV19 and TRBJ2-3, is DGGITQSPKYLFRKEGQNVTLSCEQNLNHDAMYWYRQDPGQGLRLIYYSQIVNDFQKGDIAEGYSVSREKKESFPLTVTSAQKNPTAFYLCASSLTGTGIEDTQYFGPGTRLTVL.